This is a list of T cell receptor beta chains from one sample in a study of cytomegalovirus exposure and HLA in healthy donors. This table comes from immunoSEQ multiplex PCR, and its TCRdb copy is limited to in-frame clones, with some not included. The sample holds 93,000 or so clones, more than 65% seen once. The sample consisted of PBMCs. These receptors originate from a woman in her late teens or twenties in good health and CMV-seropositive. CDR3s include the opening cysteine and the closing phenylalanine or tryptophan. The D gene is left open where the match is weak. Clone size, where shown, is once, few, many, or a class for clones that have expanded.

>TRBV27|TRBJ2-7|-|-
CASSPSVLRYEQYF
TGTGCCAGCAGTCCCTCCGTACTCCGCTACGAGCAGTACTTC
>TRBV7-2|TRBJ2-6|once|-
CASPLRGSGANVLTF
TGTGCCAGCCCCCTACGGGGGTCTGGGGCCAACGTCCTGACTTTC
>TRBV9|TRBJ1-2|-|TRBD1
CASSGERPGGANGYTF
TGTGCCAGCAGCGGGGAAAGGCCAGGGGGCGCGAATGGCTACACCTTC
>TRBV5-6|TRBJ2-7|-|-
CASSLGQFTYEQYF
TGTGCCAGCAGCTTGGGACAGTTTACCTACGAGCAGTACTTC
>TRBV5-4|TRBJ1-2|-|-
CASPGGRDPNYGYTF
TGTGCCAGCCCTGGGGGGAGGGACCCTAACTATGGCTACACCTTC
>TRBV4-1|TRBJ1-2|-|-
CASSPRAGVSVLDYGYTF
TGCGCCAGCAGCCCTCGGGCAGGGGTTTCGGTTTTGGACTATGGCTACACCTTC
>TRBV29-1|TRBJ1-5|-|TRBD1
CSVVGDRGQPQHF
TGCAGCGTAGTGGGGGACAGGGGACAGCCCCAGCATTTT
>TRBV2|TRBJ1-2|-|-
CASRGSLALIANYGYTF
TGTGCCAGCAGAGGATCCTTGGCACTAATAGCTAACTATGGCTACACCTTC
>TRBV11-2|TRBJ2-1|-|TRBD2
CASSVRRTSGSSYNEQFF
TGTGCCAGCAGCGTTAGGAGAACTAGCGGAAGCTCCTACAATGAGCAGTTCTTC
>TRBV29-1|TRBJ2-1|-|TRBD1
CSVSDRGSYEQFF
TGCAGCGTGTCGGACAGGGGGTCCTATGAGCAGTTCTTC
>TRBV11-2|TRBJ2-2|-|-
CASSPWDMGSPGELFF
TGTGCCAGCAGCCCCTGGGACATGGGCTCGCCCGGGGAGCTGTTTTTT
>TRBV7-2|TRBJ1-2|-|-
CASSFLEGRGGYTF
TGTGCCAGCAGCTTTCTGGAAGGTCGCGGTGGCTACACCTTC
>TRBV6-5|TRBJ1-1|-|-
CASSKTGSRNTEAFF
TGTGCCAGCAGCAAAACAGGGAGCAGGAACACTGAAGCTTTCTTT
>TRBV14|TRBJ1-2|-|TRBD1
CASSQFRGPQTYGYTF
TGTGCCAGCAGCCAATTTAGGGGGCCGCAGACTTATGGCTACACCTTC
>TRBV9|TRBJ1-1|-|-
CASSVHSFTEAFF
TGTGCCAGCAGCGTCCACAGCTTCACTGAAGCTTTCTTT
>TRBV11-1|TRBJ2-1|-|TRBD2
CASRGTSGQYNEQFF
TGTGCCAGCAGGGGGACTAGCGGGCAATACAATGAGCAGTTCTTC
>TRBV19|TRBJ1-2|-|-
CASSIDTYYGYTF
TGTGCCAGTAGTATAGACACTTACTATGGCTACACCTTC
>TRBV19|TRBJ2-5|-|-
CASRLRETQYF
TGTGCCAGTAGGCTGCGGGAGACCCAGTACTTC
>TRBV27|TRBJ2-7|-|TRBD1
CASSPGQGRDEQYF
TGTGCCAGCAGTCCCGGACAGGGGCGGGACGAGCAGTACTTC
>TRBV19|TRBJ2-5|once|-
CASSIAAQQGTQYF
TGTGCCAGTAGTATAGCGGCCCAACAGGGGACCCAGTACTTC
>TRBV19|TRBJ2-7|-|-
CASRAGGVPTRGQYF
TGTGCCAGTAGGGCCGGGGGTGTTCCAACTCGCGGACAGTACTTC
>TRBV13|TRBJ1-1|-|-
CASSKSGFGQQNTEAFF
TGTGCCAGCAGCAAAAGCGGCTTCGGCCAGCAGAACACTGAAGCTTTCTTT
>TRBV6-5|TRBJ1-4|-|TRBD1
CASGVSGGADEKLFF
TGTGCCAGCGGCGTATCAGGGGGCGCGGATGAAAAACTGTTTTTT
>TRBV2|TRBJ1-2|few|-
CASTLSGSNYGYTF
TGTGCCAGCACCCTCTCAGGGTCTAACTATGGCTACACCTTC
>TRBV5-6|TRBJ2-7|-|TRBD2
CASSFPAGGPREQYF
TGTGCCAGCAGCTTTCCAGCGGGAGGGCCCCGCGAGCAGTACTTC
>TRBV7-6|TRBJ1-5|-|-
CANSLRLAGNNQPQHF
TGTGCCAACAGCCTCAGATTGGCAGGCAACAATCAGCCCCAGCATTTT
>TRBV27|TRBJ2-5|-|TRBD2
CASSFVGGEETQYF
TGTGCCAGCAGTTTTGTCGGGGGGGAAGAGACCCAGTACTTC
>TRBV7-8|TRBJ2-4|-|TRBD2
CASSSTGSAGATKNIQYF
TGTGCCAGCAGCTCCACGGGGTCAGCGGGGGCCACCAAAAACATTCAGTACTTC
>TRBV6-5|TRBJ2-1|-|TRBD2
CVTSESYNEQFF
TGTGTGACTAGCGAGTCCTACAATGAGCAGTTCTTC
>TRBV15|TRBJ2-1|-|TRBD2
CATRQSLAVSYNEQFF
TGTGCCACCAGACAGTCACTAGCGGTTTCCTACAATGAGCAGTTCTTC
>TRBV5-6|TRBJ2-7|-|-
CASSLARGYEQYF
TGTGCCAGCAGCTTGGCACGGGGTTACGAGCAGTACTTC
>TRBV9|TRBJ2-3|-|TRBD2
CASSPLAGGADTQYF
TGTGCCAGCAGCCCCCTAGCGGGAGGGGCCGATACGCAGTATTTT
>TRBV7-9|TRBJ2-3|-|-
CASSLDWPRTDTQYF
TGTGCCAGCAGCCTCGACTGGCCCCGCACAGATACGCAGTATTTT
>TRBV5-1|TRBJ2-1|-|-
CASSLPTSSDEQFF
TGCGCCAGCAGCTTACCAACTAGCTCCGATGAGCAGTTCTTC
>TRBV7-3|TRBJ2-2|-|TRBD2
CASSRLAANTGELFF
TGTGCCAGCAGTCGACTAGCGGCGAACACCGGGGAGCTGTTTTTT
>TRBV2|TRBJ1-2|-|-
CASSEVAGNNGYTF
TGTGCCAGCAGTGAGGTAGCGGGGAACAATGGCTACACCTTC
>TRBV10-3|TRBJ2-6|-|-
CAISPVIIIGTPGANVLTF
TGTGCCATCAGCCCTGTTATTATAATAGGGACTCCTGGGGCCAACGTCCTGACTTTC
>TRBV2|TRBJ2-5|-|-
CASREDPYQETQYF
TGTGCCAGCAGAGAGGATCCGTACCAAGAGACCCAGTACTTC
>TRBV5-8|TRBJ2-1|-|TRBD1
CTSSNRQGVEQFF
TGTACCAGCAGCAACCGACAGGGAGTTGAGCAGTTCTTC
>TRBV7-2|TRBJ2-3|few|TRBD2
CASSQRGTSGDTDTQYF
TGTGCCAGCAGCCAACGGGGGACTAGCGGTGACACAGATACGCAGTATTTT
>TRBV6-1|TRBJ2-6|-|-
CASSVLAAVKRAGANVLTF
TGTGCCAGCAGTGTTTTAGCGGCCGTCAAGAGGGCTGGGGCCAACGTCCTGACTTTC
>TRBV4-3|TRBJ2-3|-|-
CASSQDSDTQYF
TGCGCCAGCAGCCAAGACTCAGATACGCAGTATTTT
>TRBV7-3|TRBJ2-1|-|TRBD2
CASSSSGRESSYNEQFF
TGTGCCAGCAGCTCCTCAGGGCGGGAGAGCTCCTACAATGAGCAGTTCTTC
>TRBV4-1|TRBJ2-2|-|-
CASNLRGSGELFF
TGCGCCAGCAATTTGAGGGGGTCCGGGGAGCTGTTTTTT
>TRBV5-1|TRBJ2-1|few|TRBD2
CASSWGLAVDEQFF
TGCGCCAGCAGCTGGGGACTAGCGGTCGATGAGCAGTTCTTC
>TRBV7-2|TRBJ2-1|-|-
CASSRPFLRSAHNEQFF
TGTGCCAGCAGCCGACCCTTTTTGCGGTCCGCCCACAATGAGCAGTTCTTC
>TRBV7-2|TRBJ2-5|-|-
CASSLGSSAIQETQYF
TGTGCCAGCAGCTTAGGCTCTAGCGCTATCCAAGAGACCCAGTACTTC
>TRBV5-4|TRBJ2-5|-|-
CASSLEVLATQYF
TGTGCCAGCAGCTTGGAAGTGCTGGCGACCCAGTACTTC
>TRBV25-1|TRBJ1-1|-|-
CATKDSRRTEAFF
TGTGCCACTAAGGACAGCCGGCGGACTGAAGCTTTCTTT
>TRBV7-8|TRBJ1-2|once|-
CASSPSLTGYGYTF
TGTGCCAGCAGCCCGTCATTGACAGGCTATGGCTACACCTTC
>TRBV15|TRBJ2-7|-|-
CATSRDWAQRSYEQYF
TGTGCCACCAGCAGAGATTGGGCACAGCGGTCCTACGAGCAGTACTTC
>TRBV6-6|TRBJ1-1|-|TRBD1
CASTPTGLNTEAFF
TGTGCCAGCACCCCGACAGGGTTGAACACTGAAGCTTTCTTT
>TRBV18|TRBJ2-3|-|-
CASSPLGKGAGTDTQYF
TGTGCCAGCTCACCACTGGGAAAAGGGGCCGGAACAGATACGCAGTATTTT
>TRBV10-3|TRBJ1-1|-|-
CAISEPQGTEAFF
TGTGCCATCAGTGAACCGCAGGGAACTGAAGCTTTCTTT
>TRBV9|TRBJ2-3|-|-
CASSQQGGANTDTQYF
TGTGCCAGCAGCCAACAAGGGGGGGCGAACACAGATACGCAGTATTTT
>TRBV10-2|TRBJ2-3|-|-
CASSPGLESTDTQYF
TGCGCCAGCAGTCCGGGTTTGGAGAGCACAGATACGCAGTATTTT
>TRBV7-9|TRBJ2-1|-|TRBD2
CASSGTSGYNEQFF
TGTGCCAGCAGCGGGACTAGCGGTTACAATGAGCAGTTCTTC
>TRBV10-3|TRBJ2-3|-|-
CAISEWTAPDTQYF
TGTGCCATCAGTGAGTGGACTGCACCAGATACGCAGTATTTT
>TRBV6-1|TRBJ1-6|-|TRBD1
CASSEGDRAHSPLHF
TGTGCCAGCAGTGAAGGTGACAGGGCTCATTCACCCCTCCACTTT
>TRBV13|TRBJ2-1|-|TRBD2
CASSTPSGSSYNEQFF
TGTGCCAGCAGCACCCCTAGCGGGAGCTCCTACAATGAGCAGTTCTTC